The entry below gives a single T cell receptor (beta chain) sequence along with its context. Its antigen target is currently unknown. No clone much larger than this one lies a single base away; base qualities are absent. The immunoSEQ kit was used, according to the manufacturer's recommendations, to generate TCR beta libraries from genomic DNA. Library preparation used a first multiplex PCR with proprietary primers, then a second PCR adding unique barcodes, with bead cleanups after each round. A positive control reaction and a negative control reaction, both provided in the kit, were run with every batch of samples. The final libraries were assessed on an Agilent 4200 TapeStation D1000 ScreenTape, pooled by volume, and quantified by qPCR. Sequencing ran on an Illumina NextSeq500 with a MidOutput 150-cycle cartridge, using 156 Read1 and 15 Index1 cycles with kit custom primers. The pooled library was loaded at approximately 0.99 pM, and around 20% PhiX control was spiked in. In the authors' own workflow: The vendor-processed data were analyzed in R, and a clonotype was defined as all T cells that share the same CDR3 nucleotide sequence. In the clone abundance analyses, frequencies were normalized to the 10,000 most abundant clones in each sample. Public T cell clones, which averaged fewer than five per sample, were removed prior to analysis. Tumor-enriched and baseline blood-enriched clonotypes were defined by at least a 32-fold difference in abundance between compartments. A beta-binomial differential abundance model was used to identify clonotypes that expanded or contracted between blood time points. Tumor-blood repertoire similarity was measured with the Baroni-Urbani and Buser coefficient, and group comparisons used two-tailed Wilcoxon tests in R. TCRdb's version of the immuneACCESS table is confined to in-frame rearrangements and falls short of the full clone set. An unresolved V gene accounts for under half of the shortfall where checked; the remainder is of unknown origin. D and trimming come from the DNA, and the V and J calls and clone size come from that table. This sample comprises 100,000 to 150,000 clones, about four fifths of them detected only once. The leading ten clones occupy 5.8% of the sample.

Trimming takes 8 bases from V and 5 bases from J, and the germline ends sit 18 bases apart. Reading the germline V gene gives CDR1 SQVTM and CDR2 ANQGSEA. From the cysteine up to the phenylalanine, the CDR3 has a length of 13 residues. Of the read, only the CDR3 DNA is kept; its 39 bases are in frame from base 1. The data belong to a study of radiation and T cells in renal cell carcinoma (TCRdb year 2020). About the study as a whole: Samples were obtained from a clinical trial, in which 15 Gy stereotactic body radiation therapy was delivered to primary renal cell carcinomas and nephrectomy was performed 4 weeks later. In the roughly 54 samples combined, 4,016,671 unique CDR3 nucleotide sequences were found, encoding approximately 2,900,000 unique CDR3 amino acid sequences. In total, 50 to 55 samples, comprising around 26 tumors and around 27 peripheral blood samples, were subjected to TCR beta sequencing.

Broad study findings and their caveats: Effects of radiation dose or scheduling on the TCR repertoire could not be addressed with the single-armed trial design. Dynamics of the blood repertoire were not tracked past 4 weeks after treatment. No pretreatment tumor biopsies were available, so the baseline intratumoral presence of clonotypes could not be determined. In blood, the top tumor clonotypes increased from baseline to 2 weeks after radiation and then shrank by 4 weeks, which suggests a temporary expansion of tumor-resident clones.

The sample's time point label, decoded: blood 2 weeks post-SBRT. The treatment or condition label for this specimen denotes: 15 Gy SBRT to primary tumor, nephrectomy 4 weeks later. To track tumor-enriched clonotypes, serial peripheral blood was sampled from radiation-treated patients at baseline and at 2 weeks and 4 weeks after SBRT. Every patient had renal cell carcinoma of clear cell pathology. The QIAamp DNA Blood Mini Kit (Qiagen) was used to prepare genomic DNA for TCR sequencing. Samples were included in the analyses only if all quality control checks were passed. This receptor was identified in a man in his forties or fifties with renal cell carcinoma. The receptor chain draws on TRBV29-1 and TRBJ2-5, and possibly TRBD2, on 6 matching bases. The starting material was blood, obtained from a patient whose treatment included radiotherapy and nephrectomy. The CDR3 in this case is CSTLEGRRETQYF. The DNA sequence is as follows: TGCAGCACCCTGGAGGGGCGCAGGGAGACCCAGTACTTC.